This TCR beta chain was identified in a study of T-cell memory formation after mild COVID-19. Study-wide context: Largely donor-specific TCR clusters were found. Whole-study results and caveats: The CD4+ clones that contracted clustered mainly within CM and EM, and the CD8+ clones concentrated in EMRA. Clones shrinking between day 15 and 85 showed a balanced CD4/CD8 split, and those that grew later tilted toward CD4+.

About this clonotype itself: Antigen unknown.

TCR alpha and TCR beta cDNA libraries with sample barcodes and UMIs came from 5'RACE using constant-segment primers. In TCRdb, the 5' RACE reads were re-called with MiXCR into one record per CDR3 protein. The sample comprises under 250,000 distinct CDR3 sequences, roughly 14% of which are singletons, and 2.1% rests with the top ten. The germline V gene encodes CDR1 GTSNPN and CDR2 SVGIG (reference sequence). The CDR3 contains 12 residues. Trimming shortened V by 4 bases and J by 4 bases, and 8 bases separated the two germline ends. Sequenced: PBMCs or a T cell subset sorted from them (not recorded which). V is TRBV30 and J is TRBJ1-3; D not certain. The receptor comes from an adult woman who had mild COVID-19 (a few samples of this study predate the infection). Cell type and time point are not known. CDR3 DNA sequence: TGTGCCTGGATACCTCGGGGAAACACCATATATTTT. Translated, it gives CAWIPRGNTIYF. The full variable domain, rest sourced from reference TRBV30 and TRBJ1-3, is SQTIHQWPATLVQPVGSPLSLECTVEGTSNPNLYWYRQAAGRGLQLLFYSVGIGQISSEVPQNLSASRPQDRQFILSSKKLLLSDSGFYLCAWIPRGNTIYFGEGSWLTVV.